A single T cell receptor beta chain is shown here with its context. Antigen specificity is unknown. The data were taken from a study of T cell responses to AZD1222 COVID-19 vaccine. Looking at the study overall: Investigators merged groups given second doses at roughly 4 or roughly 12 weeks. Study-wide results and caveats: Mapped onto spike, vaccine-associated CD4 TCRs spanned it and were dominant at 160-218 and 743-854. Among AZD1222 vaccinees, only 5 or 6 were seropositive at baseline. Possibly, clonal diversity was underestimated; donors were largely white British and included more females.

This CDR3 comprises 16 residues. From germline, CDR1 is SGHRS and CDR2 YFSETQ. The trim removed 0 bases at V and 7 bases at J, leaving 5 bases unmatched. The repertoire was sequenced with immunoSEQ multiplex PCR; TCRdb's copy has only in-frame clones and lacks some. The sample has around 28,000 clones, about three quarters seen once; the top ten hold around 6.1%. This specimen consisted of peripheral blood, obtained on day 0 of AZD1222 vaccination. This clonotype was obtained from an adult in good health. The rearrangement links TRBV5-1 to TRBJ1-4, with 11 nucleotides matching TRBD1. CDR3 nucleotide sequence: TGCGCCAGCAGCTTGGGGCCGGGACAGGGGGGTGAAAAACTGTTTTTT. Residues: CASSLGPGQGGEKLFF.